A single sample gave rise to the 26 T cell receptor beta chains below, sequenced in a study of vaccination and CD4 T cells after COVID-19 (dated by TCRdb to the early 2020s). This sample's treatment or condition label indicates: roughly ten-day PBMC culture with coronavirus spike peptide pools or control peptides (ViraFEST assay). Libraries came from PCR. The sample was run on an Illumina iSeq 100. DNA from cultured CD4+ T cells underwent TCR sequencing with the Oncomine TCR Beta short-read assay at the Johns Hopkins FTIC core. TCRdb reran the public reads through fastp at Q25 and MiXCR, keeping productive beta chains. Rows are unified per CDR3 protein, each entry keeping the most common DNA and genes. Recorded for this sample are more than 12,000 distinct CDR3 sequences; less than 30% of them occurred a single time. Under 30% of the sample belongs to the ten largest clones. These receptors lack a known antigen.

Sequenced input: cultured CD4+ T cells from blood. The origin of the receptors is a human donor with COVID-19.

The J gene is TRBJ1-5, the V gene TRBV19, with 9 bases matching TRBD1. CDR3 size: 15 residues. Germline V gene sequence: CDR1 LNHDA, CDR2 SQIVND (reference sequence). V trimming: 5 bases; J trimming: 3 bases; junction bases outside the gene matches: 5. CDR3 DNA: TGTGCCAGTAGTCCGGGGACAGGGAACAATCAGCCCCAGCATTTT. Translation gives CASSPGTGNNQPQHF.

The chain employs TRBV5-1 and TRBJ1-6; possibly TRBD1 for D (6 bases). The ends were cut back, 0 bases at V and 9 bases at J, with 10 bases in the middle. There are 14 residues in the CDR3. Germline V gives CDR1 SGHRS, CDR2 YFSETQ. The CDR3 region is CASSLDGGGSPLHF. The CDR3 nucleotides are TGCGCCAGCAGCTTGGACGGGGGCGGTTCACCCCTCCACTTT. Supplemented by reference TRBV5-1 and TRBJ1-6, the full variable domain reads KAGVTQTPRYLIKTRGQQVTLSCSPISGHRSVSWYQQTPGQGLQFLFEYFSETQRNKGNFPGRFSGRQFSNSRSEMNVSTLELGDSALYLCASSLDGGGSPLHFGNGTRLTVT.

The chain has TRBV7-9 and TRBJ2-3; 7 bases align to TRBD2. The trim removed 1 base at V and 2 bases at J, leaving 9 bases unmatched. Germline CDR1 SEHNR, CDR2 FQNEAQ (reference sequence). CDR3 length: 17 amino acids. This CDR3 is CASSLVEASGATDTQYF. CDR3 DNA: TGTGCCAGCAGCTTAGTCGAGGCTAGCGGCGCCACAGATACGCAGTATTTT.

V is TRBV20-1 and J is TRBJ2-5; 7 bases fit TRBD1. V lost 6 bases, J lost 2 bases, and 12 bases stayed unmatched. The CDR3 covers 15 residues. The germline gives CDR1 DFQATT, CDR2 SNEGSKA (reference sequence). In DNA, the CDR3 is TGCAGTGCCAGTTCGACCGGGACAGCACAAGAGACCCAGTACTTC. Protein sequence: CSASSTGTAQETQYF.

The J gene is TRBJ1-6, the V gene TRBV5-4; D is unresolved. CDR1 and CDR2 (germline): SGHNT, YYREEE (reference sequence). Between the trimmed V and J ends, which lost 6 bases and 9 bases, there was a span of 13 bases. The CDR3 covers 13 residues. The CDR3 DNA follows: TGTGCCAGCAACCCGGAAGGCGGTTCACCCCTCCACTTT. The encoded protein is CASNPEGGSPLHF.

This clonotype was counted a few times. This chain uses TRBV6-1 with TRBJ1-1; 12 nucleotides align to TRBD1. Germline trimming cut 11 bases from V and 6 bases from J; bases unmatched to any gene: 10. The CDR3 runs 14 residues. CDR1 MNHNS and CDR2 SASEGT come from the germline V gene. CDR3 coding DNA: TGTGCCGGGGCCGGGACAGGGGGCATGTCTGAAGCTTTCTTT. This encodes CAGAGTGGMSEAFF.

This clonotype was counted only a few times. The CDR3 sequence is CASSTGFGYTF. CDR3 sequence (DNA): TGTGCCAGCAGCACAGGGTTTGGCTACACCTTC. The V and J genes are TRBV7-2 and TRBJ1-2; possible D gene TRBD1, 6 bases. The CDR3 runs 11 residues. Trimming removed 5 bases from V and 7 bases from J, with 8 bases in between. The germline V gene has CDR1 SGHTA and CDR2 FQGNSA. Filled out from reference TRBV7-2 and TRBJ1-2, the complete variable domain reads GAGVSQSPSNKVTEKGKDVELRCDPISGHTALYWYRQSLGQGLEFLIYFQGNSAPDKSGLPSDRFSAERTGGSVSTLTIQRTQQEDSAVYLCASSTGFGYTFGSGTRLTVV.

This clonotype was observed a few times. V is TRBV20-1 and J is TRBJ1-2; no clear D. The V and J ends lost 4 bases and 4 bases respectively, with 10 bases between them. The CDR3 has 12 residues. In germline, CDR1 is DFQATT, CDR2 SNEGSKA (reference sequence). DNA for the CDR3: TGCAGTGCTACTGGCAGTGGCTATGGCTACACCTTC. Its protein product is CSATGSGYGYTF.

This clonotype was seen a handful of times. The V gene is TRBV5-4, the J gene TRBJ1-1; 9 nucleotides line up with TRBD1. Germline V gene sequence: CDR1 SGHNT, CDR2 YYREEE (reference sequence). With V trimmed by 0 bases and J by 1 base, 4 bases remained unmatched. The CDR3 is 16 amino acids. The CDR3 loop reads CASSLGYRGRNTEAFF. The CDR3 DNA reads TGTGCCAGCAGCTTGGGGTACAGGGGGCGGAACACTGAAGCTTTCTTT.

DNA for the CDR3: TGTGCCAGCAGCGCCGGGACAGGGTGGGAGACCCAGTACTTC. It encodes CASSAGTGWETQYF. The J gene is TRBJ2-5, the V gene TRBV6-1, with TRBD1 identical over 9 bases. Germline V gives CDR1 MNHNS, CDR2 SASEGT. V lost 6 bases and J lost 5; bases outside the gene matches: 7. The CDR3 loop spans 14 amino acids.

The rearrangement links TRBV21-1 to TRBJ1-1; TRBD1, the D gene given by the table, was not confirmed from the DNA. TRBV21-1 counts as a pseudogene. The length of the CDR3 is 14 residues. The DNA of the CDR3 is TGTGCCAGCACCCCGGCGGGCGACAGGAATGAAGCTTTCTTT. Amino acid sequence: CASTPAGDRNEAFF.

The chain links TRBV12-3 or TRBV12-4 to TRBJ1-6, with D perhaps matching TRBD1 (5 bases). V was trimmed by 5 bases and J by 13 bases, leaving 18 bases between them. CDR3 length equals 14 residues. Written as DNA, the CDR3 is TGTGCCAGCAGTATGGGTGGGGCAACTCGGCCCCTCCACTTT. Encoded protein: CASSMGGATRPLHF.

This clonotype was recorded a few times. The chain links TRBV5-6 to TRBJ1-5; 9 positions agree with TRBD1. V shed 4 bases and J 6 bases; nucleotides not matched to a gene: 5. There are 14 residues in the CDR3. Germline CDR1 and CDR2: SGHDT and YYEEEE. In DNA form, the CDR3 reads TGTGCCAGCAGCCCCGGGACAGGGCTTCAGCCCCAGCATTTT. Protein sequence: CASSPGTGLQPQHF.

The V and J genes are TRBV2 and TRBJ2-2, with TRBD2 as a possible D gene (6 bases). Germline V gene data show CDR1 as SNHLY and CDR2 as FYNNEI. The V end was cut by 2 bases, the J end by 8 bases, with 12 bases between. The CDR3 contains 14 residues. The CDR3 loop reads CASSERGAGGELFF. CDR3 nucleotides: TGTGCCAGCAGTGAACGTGGTGCGGGGGGGGAGCTGTTTTTT.

This clonotype has just a few counts. The rearrangement uses TRBV7-2 and TRBJ2-3; no reliable D call. Germline V gene lookup returns CDR1 SGHTA and CDR2 FQGNSA. The CDR3 runs 15 residues. Trimming removed 3 bases at V and 4 bases at J, with 14 bases between. Here the CDR3 reads CASSFRASKADTQYF. CDR3 DNA: TGTGCCAGCAGCTTCCGGGCCTCCAAGGCAGATACGCAGTATTTT.

This clonotype was seen a handful of times. The genes are TRBV28 and TRBJ1-1; 7 bases are shared with TRBD1. The CDR3 has 13 residues. Germline V CDR1 and CDR2: MDHEN, SYDVKM. With V trimmed by 6 bases and J by 11 bases, 12 bases remained unmatched. In DNA form, the CDR3 reads TGTGCCAGCAGGTCTCAAACAGGGGCCGGGGCTTTCTTT. It is translated as CASRSQTGAGAFF.

This clonotype turned up a few times. V is TRBV20-1 and J is TRBJ1-2; 8 nucleotides agree with TRBD1. The CDR3 has 12 amino acids. V was pared by 3 bases and J by 12 bases, with 9 bases of the junction left unmatched. The germline V gene has CDR1 DFQATT and CDR2 SNEGSKA (reference sequence). The chain's CDR3 is CSARLGQDVNTF. DNA for the CDR3: TGCAGTGCTAGGTTGGGACAGGACGTAAACACCTTC.

A few counts support this clonotype. The chain has TRBV11-3 and TRBJ2-3; no reliable D call. CDR3 length: 13 amino acids. Germline V gives CDR1 SGHNT, CDR2 YENEEA. Trimming left V 1 base short and J 4 bases short, with 6 bases between. This CDR3 reads CASSLGTSDTQYF. The CDR3 bases are TGTGCCAGCAGCTTAGGCACTTCAGATACGCAGTATTTT.

The chain carries TRBV7-9 and TRBJ2-1; D may be TRBD1 or TRBD2 (6 bases each). Looked up from germline, CDR1 is SEHNR and CDR2 is FQNEAQ (reference sequence). Between the trimmed V and J ends, which lost 5 bases and 8 bases, there was a span of 16 bases. This CDR3 is 14 amino acids long. The CDR3 here is CASSQFLGGHEQFF. The DNA of the CDR3 is TGTGCCAGCAGCCAATTCTTAGGGGGGCATGAGCAGTTCTTC.

The chain links TRBV7-3 to TRBJ1-1; D is uncertain. CDR1 is SGHTA and CDR2 is FQGTGA in the germline V gene. V gave up 4 bases and J gave up 0 bases, with 6 bases separating them. The CDR3 length is 13 residues. CDR3 sequence reads: CASSSSVNTEAFF. For the CDR3, the DNA is TGTGCCAGCAGCTCATCGGTGAACACTGAAGCTTTCTTT.

Only a few counts were recorded for this clonotype. The chain has TRBV29-1 and TRBJ1-2; D perhaps matches TRBD1 (5 bases). V shed 4 bases and J shed 4 bases, with 13 bases lying between them. The CDR3 covers 13 residues. Germline V gene data show CDR1 as SQVTM and CDR2 as ANQGSEA. The CDR3 region has the DNA TGCAGCGTTGGTGGGGGTAGTGGCTATGGCTACACCTTC. Translating gives CSVGGGSGYGYTF. Full variable domain (missing parts from reference TRBV29-1 and TRBJ1-2): SAVISQKPSRDICQRGTSLTIQCQVDSQVTMMFWYRQQPGQSLTLIATANQGSEATYESGFVIDKFPISRPNLTFSTLTVSNMSPEDSSIYLCSVGGGSGYGYTFGSGTRLTVV.

This chain uses TRBV19 with TRBJ2-5; tentatively, D is TRBD2 (6 bases). In germline, CDR1 is LNHDA, CDR2 SQIVND (reference sequence). The length of the CDR3 is 13 residues. V lost 5 bases, J lost 7 bases, and 14 bases lay in between. The CDR3 protein is CASSQRLEGTQYF. DNA of the CDR3: TGTGCCAGTAGTCAAAGACTAGAGGGGACCCAGTACTTC.

The rearrangement links TRBV20-1 to TRBJ2-1; no firm D call. The germline V gene encodes CDR1 DFQATT and CDR2 SNEGSKA (reference sequence). The CDR3 runs 12 residues. The germline V and J ends were trimmed by 6 bases and 6 bases, with 12 bases remaining between them. The CDR3: CSAPHNANEQFF. CDR3 bases: TGCAGTGCACCTCATAACGCCAATGAGCAGTTCTTC.

The rearrangement links TRBV18 to TRBJ1-6, with 7 positions matching TRBD1. Germline CDR1 KGHSH, CDR2 LQKENI. The V segment lost 1 base and the J segment 6 bases; nucleotides outside the gene matches: 3. The CDR3 totals 15 residues. The CDR3 spells CASSPLQGGNSPLHF. CDR3 nucleotides: TGTGCCAGCTCACCACTCCAGGGGGGTAATTCACCCCTCCACTTT.

The chain is built from TRBV5-1 and TRBJ2-3; TRBD2 agrees at 16 bases. The CDR3 is 16 amino acids. Trimming at V came to 4 bases and at J to 7 bases, leaving 6 bases not matched to a gene. The germline V gene encodes CDR1 SGHRS and CDR2 YFSETQ. The CDR3 spells CASSGGLAGGLYTQYF. In nucleotides, the CDR3 is TGCGCCAGCAGCGGGGGACTAGCGGGGGGGCTTTATACGCAGTATTTT. The whole variable domain, remainder taken from reference TRBV5-1 and TRBJ2-3, is KAGVTQTPRYLIKTRGQQVTLSCSPISGHRSVSWYQQTPGQGLQFLFEYFSETQRNKGNFPGRFSGRQFSNSRSEMNVSTLELGDSALYLCASSGGLAGGLYTQYFGPGTRLTVL.

This clonotype has a handful of counts. The chain joins TRBV2 to TRBJ1-2; 8 bases agree with TRBD1. The germline gives CDR1 SNHLY, CDR2 FYNNEI. This CDR3 has 15 amino acids. V was pared by 8 bases and J by 7 bases, with 15 bases of the junction left unmatched. The CDR3 region has the DNA TGTGCCAGCTCCGGGACAGGATTAATGGGAGGTGGCTACACCTTC. Translated, it gives CASSGTGLMGGGYTF.